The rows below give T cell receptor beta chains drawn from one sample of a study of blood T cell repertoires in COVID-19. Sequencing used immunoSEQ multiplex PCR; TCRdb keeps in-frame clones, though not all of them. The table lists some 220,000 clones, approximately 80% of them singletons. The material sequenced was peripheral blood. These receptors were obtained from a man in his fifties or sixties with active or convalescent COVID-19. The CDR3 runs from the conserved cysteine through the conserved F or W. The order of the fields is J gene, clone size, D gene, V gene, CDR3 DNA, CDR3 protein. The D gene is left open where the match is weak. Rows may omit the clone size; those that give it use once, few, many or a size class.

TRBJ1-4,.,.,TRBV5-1,TGCGCCAGCAGCTTGGACGGTGAAAAACTGTTTTTT,CASSLDGEKLFF
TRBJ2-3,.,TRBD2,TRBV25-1,TGTGCCAGCAGAATAGGGACTAGCGGGGGACACACAGATACGCAGTATTTT,CASRIGTSGGHTDTQYF
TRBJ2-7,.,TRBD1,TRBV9,TGTGCCAGCAGCGGTTGGGGACAGGGGTCGTACGAGCAGTACTTC,CASSGWGQGSYEQYF
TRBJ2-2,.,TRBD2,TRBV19,TGTGCCAGTAGTACCTCGGGACTAGCGGGAGCCTCGAACACCGGGGAGCTGTTTTTT,CASSTSGLAGASNTGELFF
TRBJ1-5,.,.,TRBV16,TGTGCCAGCAGCCAAGCAGGGCACCCCCAGCATTTT,CASSQAGHPQHF
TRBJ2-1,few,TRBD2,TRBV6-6,TGTGCCAGCAGTCTTGGGACTAGCGGGAGGGCGTACAATGAGCAGTTCTTC,CASSLGTSGRAYNEQFF
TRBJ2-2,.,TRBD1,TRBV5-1,TGCGCCAGCAGCTACCGGACAGGGGGCGCGGGCGGGGAGCTGTTTTTT,CASSYRTGGAGGELFF
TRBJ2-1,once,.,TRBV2,TGTGCCAGCAGTGAGCAGGGGGGAAATGAGCAGTTCTTC,CASSEQGGNEQFF
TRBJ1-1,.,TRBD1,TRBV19,TGTGCCAGTAGTAGGACAGGGGGCGTAATCAACACTGAAGCTTTCTTT,CASSRTGGVINTEAFF
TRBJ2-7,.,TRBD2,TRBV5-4,TGTGCCAGCAGCGCGATGACTAGCGGGAGAATGTCCGAGCAGTACTTC,CASSAMTSGRMSEQYF
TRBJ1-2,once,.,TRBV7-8,TGTGCCAGCAGCGGAGGACGGGAAAACTATGGCTACACCTTC,CASSGGRENYGYTF
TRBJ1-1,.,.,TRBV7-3,TGTGCCAGCAGCCCGACGATTGATACAGGGAGGGAGAAGGAAGCTTTCTTT,CASSPTIDTGREKEAFF
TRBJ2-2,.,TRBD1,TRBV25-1,TGTGCCAGCAGTGAAATTATGGGGACAGGGGTCACCGGGGAGCTGTTTTTT,CASSEIMGTGVTGELFF
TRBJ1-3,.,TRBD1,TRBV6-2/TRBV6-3,TGTGCCAGCAGCCCGACCCACAGGGGGCTTTACTCTGGAAACACCATATATTTT,CASSPTHRGLYSGNTIYF
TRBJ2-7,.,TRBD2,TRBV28,TGTGCCAGCAGCGTTGGACTAGCGGGTTCCTACGAGCAGTACTTC,CASSVGLAGSYEQYF
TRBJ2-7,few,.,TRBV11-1,TGTGCCAGCAGCTTAGTACTCGGCGGCGAGCAGTACTTC,CASSLVLGGEQYF
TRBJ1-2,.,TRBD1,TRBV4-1,TGCGCCAGCAGCCAAGGACAGGGAGTTAACTATGGCTACACCTTC,CASSQGQGVNYGYTF
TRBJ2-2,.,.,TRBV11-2,TGTGCCCCCCCAGGGGGGACCGGGGAGCTGTTTTTT,CAPPGGTGELFF
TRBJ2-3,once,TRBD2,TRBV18,TGTGCCAGCTCACCGCGCATCAGTCTAGCGGGGGGCACAGATACGCAGTATTTT,CASSPRISLAGGTDTQYF
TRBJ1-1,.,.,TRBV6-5,TGTGCCAGCAGTTACTGGGCCCCGAAGATCACTGAAGCTTTCTTT,CASSYWAPKITEAFF
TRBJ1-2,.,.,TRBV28,TGTGCCAGCAGTTTTCTTCTGGGAGAGGGGGTACGCTACACCTTC,CASSFLLGEGVRYTF
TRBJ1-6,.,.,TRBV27,TGTGCCAGCACACGGGGAACATATAATTCACCCCTCCACTTT,CASTRGTYNSPLHF
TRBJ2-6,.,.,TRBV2,TGTGCCAGCCAACAGGTTCCGATGGGGGGGGCCAACGTCCTGACTTTC,CASQQVPMGGANVLTF
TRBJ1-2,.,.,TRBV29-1,TGCAGCGTTTGGGAGAGAGCTAACTATGGCTACACCTTC,CSVWERANYGYTF
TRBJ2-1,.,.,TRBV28,TGTGCGGCGGGCGTGTGGGAGCAGTTCTTC,CAAGVWEQFF
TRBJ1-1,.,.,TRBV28,TGTGCCAGCAGCCTCGGGGGAGGCATGAACACTGAAGCTTTCTTT,CASSLGGGMNTEAFF
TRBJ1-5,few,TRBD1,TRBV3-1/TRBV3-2,TGTGCCAGCAGCCGCACTTTGGGACAGGGTGATCAGCCCCAGCATTTT,CASSRTLGQGDQPQHF
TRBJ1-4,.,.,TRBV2,TGTGCCAGCACGGACAGAAGACCTGAAAAACTGTTTTTT,CASTDRRPEKLFF
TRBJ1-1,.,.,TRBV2,TGTGCCAGCAGTTCACGGGGGACGTCCTTTGAAGCTTTCTTT,CASSSRGTSFEAFF
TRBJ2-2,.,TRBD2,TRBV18,TGTGCCAGCTCACCACGCTCATGGACTAGCGCGAACACCGGGGAGCTGTTTTTT,CASSPRSWTSANTGELFF
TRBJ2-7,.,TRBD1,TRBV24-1,TGTGCCACCAGTGAAAGTACCCCCGGGACAGGGAGCTCCTACGAGCAGTACTTC,CATSESTPGTGSSYEQYF
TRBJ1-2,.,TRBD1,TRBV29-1,TGCAGCGTCGGGACAGGGGCCTATGGCTACACCTTC,CSVGTGAYGYTF
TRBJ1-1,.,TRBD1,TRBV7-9,TGTGCCAGCAGTTCGCACCGGGACAGGGGGCAACACACTGAAGCTTTCTTT,CASSSHRDRGQHTEAFF
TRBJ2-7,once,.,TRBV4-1,TGCGCCAGCAGCCCCGTCGGGTCAGCCGAGCAGTACTTC,CASSPVGSAEQYF
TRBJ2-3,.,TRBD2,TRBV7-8,TGTGCCAGCAGCTTGGAGCGGTTAATAGCGGGGCGCACGCAGTATTTT,CASSLERLIAGRTQYF
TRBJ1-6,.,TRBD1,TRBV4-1,TGCGCCAGCAGCCCTCTAGACAGGGTGGATAATTCACCCCTCCACTTT,CASSPLDRVDNSPLHF
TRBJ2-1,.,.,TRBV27,TGTGCCAGCAGTTTACATGAGGGACAAGACAATGAGCAGTTCTTC,CASSLHEGQDNEQFF
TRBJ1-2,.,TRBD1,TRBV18,TGTGCCAGCTCACCGGGACAGGGTGATAGCTATGGCTACACCTTC,CASSPGQGDSYGYTF
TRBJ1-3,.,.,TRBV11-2,TGTGCCAGCAGCAAGCGGACAGCTGGGGATGGAAACACCATATATTTT,CASSKRTAGDGNTIYF
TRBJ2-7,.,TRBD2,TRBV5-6,TGTGCCAGCAGCCGACTAGCCCACGAGCAGTACTTC,CASSRLAHEQYF
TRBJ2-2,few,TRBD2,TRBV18,TGTGCCAGCTCACCCCAGGCGGGAGACCCTACCGGGGAGCTGTTTTTT,CASSPQAGDPTGELFF
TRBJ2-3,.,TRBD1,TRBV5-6,TGTGCCAGCAGCTTGACAGGGGGAGGCACAGATACGCAGTATTTT,CASSLTGGGTDTQYF
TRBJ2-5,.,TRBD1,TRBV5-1,TGCGCCAGCAGCTCGACAGGGCCATTGTACCAAGAGACCCAGTACTTC,CASSSTGPLYQETQYF
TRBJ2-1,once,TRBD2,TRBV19,TGTGCCAGTAGTCCCCGACTAGCGGGGGCTCACAATGAGCAGTTCTTC,CASSPRLAGAHNEQFF
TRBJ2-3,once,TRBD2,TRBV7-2,TGTGCCAGCAGCCTAGGACGGGGGGGCCGTATAGATACGCAGTATTTT,CASSLGRGGRIDTQYF
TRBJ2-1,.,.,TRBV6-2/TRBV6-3,TGTGCCAGCACCCCGTTCCGAGGCGGGAACTACAATGAGCAGTTCTTC,CASTPFRGGNYNEQFF
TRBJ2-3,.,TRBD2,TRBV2,TGTGCCAGCAGTGAAGCAGCAGCGGGAGGGCAAGATACGCAGTATTTT,CASSEAAAGGQDTQYF
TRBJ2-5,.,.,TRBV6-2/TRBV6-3,TGTGCCAGCAGTTACCCATGGGAGGAACACGGAGAGACCCAGTACTTC,CASSYPWEEHGETQYF